The rows below give T cell receptor beta chains drawn from one sample of a study of shared clonotypes between healthy human individuals. TCRdb's table, derived via immunoSEQ multiplex PCR, lists solely in-frame clones and lacks some. This table has hundreds of thousands of clones, more than 95% appearing once. Material: naive CD4+ T cells sorted from blood. The receptors derive from a young woman in good health. Each CDR3 is given with its conserved first and last residue. The order of the fields is CDR3 protein, CDR3 DNA, clone size, D gene, V gene, J gene. D genes are given only for firm matches. Clone size appears in some rows only: once, few, many, or a class for an expanded clone.

CDR3: CASSATGTGGLNEQFF
DNA: TGTGCCAGCAGCGCAACCGGGACAGGGGGCTTGAATGAGCAGTTCTTC
size: -
D: TRBD1
V: TRBV7-7
J: TRBJ2-1

CDR3: CAWTGQGMNTEAFF
DNA: TGTGCCTGGACAGGACAGGGAATGAACACTGAAGCTTTCTTT
size: -
D: TRBD1
V: TRBV30
J: TRBJ1-1

CDR3: CASSLWRDLYGYTF
DNA: TGTGCCAGCAGCTTGTGGAGGGACCTCTATGGCTACACCTTC
size: -
D: -
V: TRBV5-8
J: TRBJ1-2

CDR3: CSVEGVQGASGYTF
DNA: TGCAGCGTTGAAGGCGTACAGGGGGCTTCTGGCTACACCTTC
size: -
D: TRBD1
V: TRBV29-1
J: TRBJ1-2

CDR3: CASSKLAGEYNEQFF
DNA: TGTGCCAGCAGTAAACTAGCGGGAGAGTACAATGAGCAGTTCTTC
size: -
D: TRBD2
V: TRBV7-2
J: TRBJ2-1

CDR3: CASSHQTSGGETQYF
DNA: TGTGCCAGCAGCCACCAGACTAGCGGGGGAGAGACCCAGTACTTC
size: -
D: TRBD2
V: TRBV7-9
J: TRBJ2-5

CDR3: CASSLGGADTQYF
DNA: TGCGCCAGCAGCTTAGGGGGTGCGGATACGCAGTATTTT
size: -
D: -
V: TRBV5-1
J: TRBJ2-3

CDR3: CASTRDSFATNEKLFF
DNA: TGCGCCAGCACCCGGGACAGCTTTGCAACTAATGAAAAACTGTTTTTT
size: -
D: TRBD1
V: TRBV4-1
J: TRBJ1-4

CDR3: CASSPTGTGNEAFF
DNA: TGTGCCAGCTCACCAACCGGGACAGGAAATGAAGCTTTCTTT
size: -
D: TRBD1
V: TRBV18
J: TRBJ1-1

CDR3: CASSLNLAGATGELFF
DNA: TGTGCCAGCAGCTTAAACCTAGCGGGAGCTACCGGGGAGCTGTTTTTT
size: -
D: TRBD2
V: TRBV7-2
J: TRBJ2-2

CDR3: CASSTGTGIYGYTF
DNA: TGTGCCAGCAGTACCGGGACAGGGATTTATGGCTACACCTTC
size: -
D: TRBD1
V: TRBV6-5
J: TRBJ1-2

CDR3: CASSPQGDETQYF
DNA: TGTGCCAGCTCACCACAGGGAGATGAGACCCAGTACTTC
size: -
D: -
V: TRBV18
J: TRBJ2-5

CDR3: CASSITSNEQYF
DNA: TGCGCCAGCAGCATAACTAGCAACGAGCAGTACTTC
size: -
D: -
V: TRBV5-1
J: TRBJ2-7

CDR3: CASRRYDGELFF
DNA: TGTGCCAGTAGGAGGTACGACGGGGAGCTGTTTTTT
size: few
D: -
V: TRBV19
J: TRBJ2-2

CDR3: CASSPMLDSRWDQPQHF
DNA: TGTGCCAGCAGTCCTATGTTGGACAGCCGTTGGGATCAGCCCCAGCATTTT
size: once
D: -
V: TRBV27
J: TRBJ1-5

CDR3: CATSRDFLAGTSYNEQFF
DNA: TGTGCCACCAGCAGAGATTTTTTAGCGGGGACTTCCTACAATGAGCAGTTCTTC
size: -
D: TRBD2
V: TRBV15
J: TRBJ2-1